The T cell receptor (beta chain) under discussion was sequenced for a study of CD8 T cells in Susac syndrome. It was with random hexamers that roughly 0.45 to 1 ug RNA was reverse transcribed. The immunoSEQ assay covered 54 Vbeta and 13 Jbeta segments for CDR3. From the immunoSEQ multiplex PCR reads, TCRdb called clonotypes with MiXCR, one entry per CDR3 protein. The sample lists some 170,000 distinct CDR3 sequences; less than 95% were seen once. The CDR3 totals 13 residues. Trimming left V 1 base short and J 8 bases short, with 11 bases between. CDR1 and CDR2 from the germline V gene are SGHTA and FQGNSA. Sequencing of TCR beta was performed on blood CD8+ and CD4+ T cells. The authors negatively isolated CD8+ and CD4+ T cells and FACS-enriched TEMRA cells.

The sequence derives from a human donor with multiple sclerosis. The specimen sequenced was CD4+ T cells from PBMCs. This chain joins TRBV7-2 and TRBJ1-2, with a tentative D call TRBD1 (5 bases). The CDR3 reads CASSLEPGLGYTF. Written as DNA, the CDR3 is TGTGCCAGCAGCTTAGAGCCAGGGCTGGGCTACACCTTC.